This T cell receptor (beta chain) was identified in a study of T cell repertoires in cytomegalovirus infection. Across the study: Recently identified HLA-C-restricted CMV epitopes were among the peptides used. Public TCR beta signature analysis indicated the presence of both CMV infection and matching HLA type. Overall study findings and caveats: Predominance within the ex vivo response was attributable to HLA-C-restricted CMV-specific TCR beta clonotypes.

Note on this clonotype: Its specificity is not known.

TCRdb reprocessed the reads with MiXCR, giving one entry per CDR3 protein. The sample lists some 350,000 distinct CDR3 sequences; about 35% were seen once. Germline V gives CDR1 SGHTA, CDR2 FQGTGA. Trimming at V came to 5 bases and at J to 7 bases, leaving 13 bases not matched to a gene. This CDR3 is built from 16 residues. Sequencing was performed on cultured PBMCs, taken from culture after CMV antigen stimulation. The chain is built from TRBV7-3 and TRBJ2-1, with TRBD2 matching over 8 bases. The sequence came from a human donor in good health (CMV status not recorded). Some clones in this sample may be carry-over from other donors' samples. CDR3 nucleotides: TGTGCCAGCAGCCCCACCGGGACTAGAACTCTGAATGAGCAGTTCTTC. Protein: CASSPTGTRTLNEQFF.